What follows are 24 T cell receptor beta chains derived from one specimen sequenced in a study. TCRdb analysed the 5' RACE reads with MiXCR anew, one entry per CDR3 protein. The repertoire consists of several thousand distinct CDR3 sequences, with roughly 72% occurring once and the leading ten covering around 4.3%. The specimen was memory CD4+ T cells sorted from a lymph node. Subset here: memory CD4+ T cells, CD4+CD45RO+CD25-. The receptors were gathered from a female donor with breast cancer.

As concerns this clonotype: An end of the junction differs from the germline gene, which may be a read error. The J gene is TRBJ2-1, the V gene TRBV5-4; 11 nucleotides align to TRBD1. Germline V gene sequence: CDR1 SGHNT, CDR2 YYREEE (reference sequence). There are 15 residues in the CDR3. The CDR3 DNA follows: TGCGCCAGCAGAGATGGACAGGGGGCAGTTAATGAGCAGTTCTTC. Encoded protein: CASRDGQGAVNEQFF. Looking up the rest from reference TRBV5-4 and TRBJ2-1 gives the full variable domain: ETGVTQSPTHLIKTRGQQVTLRCSSQSGHNTVSWYQQALGQGPQFIFQYYREEENGRGNFPPRFSGLQFPNYSSELNVNALELDDSALYLCASRDGQGAVNEQFFGPGTRLTVL.

The CDR3 spells CASTRGGLNYGYTF. The CDR3 DNA sequence: TGTGCCAGCACCCGCGGGGGCTTGAACTATGGCTACACCTTC. The V and J genes are TRBV7-9 and TRBJ1-2; a possible D gene is TRBD1 (6 bases). The CDR3 totals 14 residues. Germline V lookup: CDR1 SEHNR, CDR2 FQNEAQ (reference sequence). V was pared by 7 bases and J by 2 bases, with 14 bases between.

V usage is TRBV12-3 or TRBV12-4 and J usage is TRBJ1-2; the match to TRBD1 covers 7 bases. The CDR3 length is 12 residues. The junction had 4 bases not matched to a gene; V was cut back by 6 bases and J by 6 bases. CDR3 DNA sequence: TGTGCCAGCAGGGGGACAGTCGATGGCTACACCTTC. It yields the protein CASRGTVDGYTF.

This clonotype was detected a few times. This rearrangement joins TRBV4-2 to TRBJ1-6; no firm D call. With 5 bases removed from V and 7 bases from J, the gap between germline ends came to 9 bases. The V gene's germline CDR1 is LGHNA and CDR2 YNFKEQ. The CDR3 totals 13 residues. Written as DNA, the CDR3 is TGTGCCAGCAGCTTAGGTGGGAATTCACCCCTCCACTTT. Encoded protein: CASSLGGNSPLHF.

CDR3 loop: CASSKTSGRAGTGELFF. CDR3 sequence (DNA): TGTGCCAGCAGCAAGACTAGCGGGAGGGCCGGCACCGGGGAGCTGTTTTTT. The gene calls are TRBV7-8 and TRBJ2-2, with 14 bases that match TRBD2. Germline V gene sequence: CDR1 SGHVS, CDR2 FQNEAQ. Trimming cost V 5 bases and J 4 bases; bases outside gene matches: 6. The CDR3 consists of 17 residues.

The table lists this clonotype with a few counts. The chain employs TRBV5-1 and TRBJ2-7, with TRBD1 matching 10 bases. Trimming at V came to 2 bases and at J to 7 bases, leaving 12 bases not matched to a gene. This CDR3 has 16 amino acids. Germline values: CDR1 SGHRS, CDR2 YFSETQ. CDR3 bases: TGCGCCAGCAGCTTCGCATTAGGGACAGGGGACGAAGAGCAGTACTTC. Its protein product is CASSFALGTGDEEQYF.

The chain carries TRBV20-1 and TRBJ1-1, with a tentative D call TRBD1 (5 bases). The ends were cut back, 6 bases at V and 8 bases at J, with 13 bases in the middle. Germline V gene sequence: CDR1 DFQATT, CDR2 SNEGSKA (reference sequence). The CDR3 has 11 amino acids. The CDR3 loop is CSARGTEEAFF. As DNA, the CDR3 is TGCAGTGCCCGCGGGACGGAAGAAGCTTTCTTT.

The chain combines TRBV20-1 with TRBJ2-3; 11 bases line up with TRBD2. Germline loops: CDR1 DFQATT, CDR2 SNEGSKA (reference sequence). V lost 1 base to trimming and J lost 0 bases; unmatched junction nucleotides: 15. The CDR3 has 20 residues. The CDR3 nucleotides read TGCAGTGCTAGAGGTCTATTCGGGACTAGCGGATCTCATAGCACAGATACGCAGTATTTT. The encoded protein is CSARGLFGTSGSHSTDTQYF.

This clonotype was recorded once. The chain recombines TRBV7-9 with TRBJ2-7; weak D call: TRBD2 (6 bases). The germline V gene has CDR1 SEHNR and CDR2 FQNEAQ (reference sequence). With 3 bases removed from V and 0 bases from J, the gap between germline ends came to 9 bases. The CDR3 has 14 amino acids. The CDR3 reads CASSFGRSSYEQYF. The CDR3 coding sequence is TGTGCCAGCAGCTTCGGGAGAAGCTCCTACGAGCAGTACTTC.

A few counts support this clonotype. The chain is built from TRBV7-3 and TRBJ2-1; 9 bases line up with TRBD2. The junction had 4 bases not matched to a gene; V was cut back by 6 bases and J by 1 base. The CDR3 contains 15 residues. Germline CDR1 and CDR2: SGHTA and FQGTGA. The CDR3: CASSLAGVSYNEQFF. The CDR3, as DNA: TGTGCCAGCAGTTTAGCGGGAGTGTCCTACAATGAGCAGTTCTTC.

V is TRBV4-2 and J is TRBJ2-7; maybe TRBD2 (6 bases). The germline V gene encodes CDR1 LGHNA and CDR2 YNFKEQ. CDR3 length equals 16 residues. V lost 0 bases and J 6 bases, leaving 18 bases between the germline ends. The CDR3 DNA reads TGTGCCAGCAGCCAAGATATGGCGGCCGGGGGTGGCGAGCAGTACTTC. This codes for CASSQDMAAGGGEQYF.

This clonotype was seen more than once but under ten times. This chain uses TRBV5-1 with TRBJ2-7, with TRBD1 matching over 7 bases. With V trimmed by 3 bases and J by 2 bases, 8 bases remained unmatched. The CDR3 has 15 residues. Germline assignment: CDR1 SGHRS and CDR2 YFSETQ. This chain's CDR3 is CASSWGVGGAYEQYF. The CDR3 region has the DNA TGCGCCAGCAGCTGGGGAGTAGGGGGCGCCTACGAGCAGTACTTC.

This chain joins TRBV7-3 and TRBJ2-1, with D perhaps TRBD1 (5 bases). This CDR3 region has 14 residues. Germline-derived CDR1 and CDR2 are SGHTA and FQGTGA. Trimming shortened V by 5 bases and J by 9 bases, and 17 bases separated the two germline ends. The CDR3 DNA sequence: TGTGCCAGCAGCCCCCGGGTGGGGCTGAGTGAGCAGTTCTTC. Protein product: CASSPRVGLSEQFF.

This clonotype was recorded once. Sequence at one end of the junction differs from germline and may be a read error. The genes are TRBV7-7 and TRBJ2-5, with D maybe TRBD2 (5 bases). Germline V gene sequence: CDR1 SSHAT, CDR2 FNYEAQ (reference sequence). The CDR3 has 15 residues. CDR3: CASSRLNQFGETQYF. For the CDR3, the DNA is TGTGCTAGCAGCCGACTAAATCAATTTGGGGAGACCCAGTACTTC.

This clonotype has a single count. V gene TRBV6-5 combines with J gene TRBJ1-1; 7 nucleotides agree with TRBD1. This CDR3 region has 14 residues. Germline assignment: CDR1 MNHEY and CDR2 SVGAGI. Losses at the gene ends were 6 bases for V and 2 bases for J; bases not matched to a gene: 6. Written as DNA, the CDR3 is TGTGCCAGCAGACCTAGACAGGGAAACACTGAAGCTTTCTTT. The encoded protein is CASRPRQGNTEAFF.

With respect to this clonotype: Lacking the conserved final phenylalanine or tryptophan, this CDR3 likely reflects a read error. This chain links TRBV12-3 or TRBV12-4 with TRBJ2-5, with D perhaps TRBD1 (5 bases). With 5 bases removed from V and 1 base from J, the gap between germline ends came to 8 bases. The CDR3 totals 13 residues. The CDR3 DNA reads TGTGCCAGCAGTCGGACAATCCAAGAGACCCAGTACTAC. This translates into CASSRTIQETQYY.

The V call is TRBV20-1, the J call TRBJ2-5; a weak D match, TRBD1 (6 bases). Germline-derived CDR1 and CDR2 are DFQATT and SNEGSKA (reference sequence). The V gene lost 1 base and the J gene lost 2 bases, with 11 bases spanning the gap. This CDR3 is built from 14 residues. CDR3 nucleotides: TGCAGTGCTAGAGTCCCGACAGGTCAAGAGACCCAGTACTTC. The encoded protein is CSARVPTGQETQYF.

This clonotype has more than one count but fewer than ten. V and J are TRBV7-2 and TRBJ2-2; D call uncertain. V gave up 1 base and J gave up 1 base, with 10 bases separating them. The CDR3 is 16 residues long. The germline V gene has CDR1 SGHTA and CDR2 FQGNSA. CDR3 protein: CASSLVPPGNTGELFF. CDR3 bases: TGTGCCAGCAGCTTAGTCCCCCCGGGGAACACCGGGGAGCTGTTTTTT.

This clonotype has more than one count but fewer than ten. The V and J genes are TRBV10-3 and TRBJ2-7; D is possibly TRBD2 (5 bases). CDR3 length equals 14 residues. Trimming cost V 7 bases and J 2 bases, with 15 bases left between them. Germline CDR1 and CDR2: ENHRY and SYGVKD. The CDR3 loop is CAIKGSDFAYEQYF. CDR3 nucleotide sequence: TGTGCCATCAAAGGTTCGGACTTCGCCTACGAGCAGTACTTC.

Only a few counts were recorded for this clonotype. This chain connects TRBV20-1 to TRBJ2-3; D gene ambiguous. Between the trimmed V and J ends, which lost 6 bases and 2 bases, there was a span of 6 bases. Looked up from germline, CDR1 is DFQATT and CDR2 is SNEGSKA (reference sequence). The CDR3 is made up of 11 amino acids. The chain's CDR3 is CSAVFTDTQYF. The DNA of the CDR3 is TGCAGTGCGGTCTTCACAGATACGCAGTATTTT.

The chain couples TRBV5-5 to TRBJ1-4, with D perhaps matching TRBD1 (6 bases). This CDR3 has 14 amino acids. Germline V CDR1 and CDR2: SGHKS, YYEKEE (reference sequence). V dropped 3 bases and J dropped 0 bases, with 6 bases sitting between them. The CDR3 nucleotides read TGTGCCAGCAGCTGGACAGCAACTAATGAAAAACTGTTTTTT. The encoded protein is CASSWTATNEKLFF.

The rearrangement joins TRBV5-1 to TRBJ2-3; no clear D gene. Germline V gives CDR1 SGHRS, CDR2 YFSETQ. The CDR3 loop spans 11 amino acids. Trimming cost V 4 bases and J 0 bases, with 0 bases left between them. CDR3 sequence reads: CASSSTDTQYF. For the CDR3, the DNA is TGCGCCAGCAGCAGCACAGATACGCAGTATTTT.

The chain is built from TRBV20-1 and TRBJ2-5; weak D call: TRBD1 (6 bases). V dropped 5 bases and J dropped 2 bases, with 9 bases sitting between them. Germline V lookup: CDR1 DFQATT, CDR2 SNEGSKA (reference sequence). The length of the CDR3 is 12 residues. As DNA, the CDR3 is TGCAGTGCTCGCGGACAGCAAGAGACCCAGTACTTC. This encodes CSARGQQETQYF.

The genes are TRBV20-1 and TRBJ1-5; unclear D gene. Trimming pared 1 base from V and 2 bases from J, leaving 9 bases between. The CDR3 consists of 14 residues. Germline V CDR1 and CDR2: DFQATT, SNEGSKA (reference sequence). The CDR3 loop reads CSARGMIGNQPQHF. Written as DNA, the CDR3 is TGCAGTGCTAGAGGGATGATTGGCAATCAGCCCCAGCATTTT.